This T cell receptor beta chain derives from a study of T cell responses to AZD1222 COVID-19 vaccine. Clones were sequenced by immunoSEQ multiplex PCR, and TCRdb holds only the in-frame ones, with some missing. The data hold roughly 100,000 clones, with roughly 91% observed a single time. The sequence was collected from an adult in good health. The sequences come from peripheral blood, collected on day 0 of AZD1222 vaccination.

The CDR3 is CASRPKLLSTKSGNVLTF. Written as DNA, the CDR3 is TGTGCCAGCAGACCCAAGCTGCTGAGTACAAAGTCGGGCAACGTCCTGACTTTC. The chain uses TRBV13 and TRBJ2-6; D is undetermined. Per the germline V gene, CDR1 is PRHDT and CDR2 is FYEKMQ (reference sequence). V dropped 6 bases and J dropped 9 bases, with 27 bases sitting between them. The CDR3 is 18 amino acids.